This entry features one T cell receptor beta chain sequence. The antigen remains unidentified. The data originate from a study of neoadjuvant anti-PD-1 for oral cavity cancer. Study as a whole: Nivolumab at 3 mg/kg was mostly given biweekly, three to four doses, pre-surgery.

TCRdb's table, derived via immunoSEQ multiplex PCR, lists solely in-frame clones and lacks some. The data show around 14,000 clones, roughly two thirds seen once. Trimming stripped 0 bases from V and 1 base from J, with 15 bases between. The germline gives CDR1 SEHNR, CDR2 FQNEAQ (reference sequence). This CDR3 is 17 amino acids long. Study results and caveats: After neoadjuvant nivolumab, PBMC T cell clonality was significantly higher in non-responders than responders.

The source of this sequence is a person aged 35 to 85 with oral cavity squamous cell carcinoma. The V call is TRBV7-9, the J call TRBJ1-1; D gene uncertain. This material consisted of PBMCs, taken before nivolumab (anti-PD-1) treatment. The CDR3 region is CASSLAPLLRANTEAFF. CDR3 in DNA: TGTGCCAGCAGCTTAGCGCCTTTACTGCGCGCGAACACTGAAGCTTTCTTT.